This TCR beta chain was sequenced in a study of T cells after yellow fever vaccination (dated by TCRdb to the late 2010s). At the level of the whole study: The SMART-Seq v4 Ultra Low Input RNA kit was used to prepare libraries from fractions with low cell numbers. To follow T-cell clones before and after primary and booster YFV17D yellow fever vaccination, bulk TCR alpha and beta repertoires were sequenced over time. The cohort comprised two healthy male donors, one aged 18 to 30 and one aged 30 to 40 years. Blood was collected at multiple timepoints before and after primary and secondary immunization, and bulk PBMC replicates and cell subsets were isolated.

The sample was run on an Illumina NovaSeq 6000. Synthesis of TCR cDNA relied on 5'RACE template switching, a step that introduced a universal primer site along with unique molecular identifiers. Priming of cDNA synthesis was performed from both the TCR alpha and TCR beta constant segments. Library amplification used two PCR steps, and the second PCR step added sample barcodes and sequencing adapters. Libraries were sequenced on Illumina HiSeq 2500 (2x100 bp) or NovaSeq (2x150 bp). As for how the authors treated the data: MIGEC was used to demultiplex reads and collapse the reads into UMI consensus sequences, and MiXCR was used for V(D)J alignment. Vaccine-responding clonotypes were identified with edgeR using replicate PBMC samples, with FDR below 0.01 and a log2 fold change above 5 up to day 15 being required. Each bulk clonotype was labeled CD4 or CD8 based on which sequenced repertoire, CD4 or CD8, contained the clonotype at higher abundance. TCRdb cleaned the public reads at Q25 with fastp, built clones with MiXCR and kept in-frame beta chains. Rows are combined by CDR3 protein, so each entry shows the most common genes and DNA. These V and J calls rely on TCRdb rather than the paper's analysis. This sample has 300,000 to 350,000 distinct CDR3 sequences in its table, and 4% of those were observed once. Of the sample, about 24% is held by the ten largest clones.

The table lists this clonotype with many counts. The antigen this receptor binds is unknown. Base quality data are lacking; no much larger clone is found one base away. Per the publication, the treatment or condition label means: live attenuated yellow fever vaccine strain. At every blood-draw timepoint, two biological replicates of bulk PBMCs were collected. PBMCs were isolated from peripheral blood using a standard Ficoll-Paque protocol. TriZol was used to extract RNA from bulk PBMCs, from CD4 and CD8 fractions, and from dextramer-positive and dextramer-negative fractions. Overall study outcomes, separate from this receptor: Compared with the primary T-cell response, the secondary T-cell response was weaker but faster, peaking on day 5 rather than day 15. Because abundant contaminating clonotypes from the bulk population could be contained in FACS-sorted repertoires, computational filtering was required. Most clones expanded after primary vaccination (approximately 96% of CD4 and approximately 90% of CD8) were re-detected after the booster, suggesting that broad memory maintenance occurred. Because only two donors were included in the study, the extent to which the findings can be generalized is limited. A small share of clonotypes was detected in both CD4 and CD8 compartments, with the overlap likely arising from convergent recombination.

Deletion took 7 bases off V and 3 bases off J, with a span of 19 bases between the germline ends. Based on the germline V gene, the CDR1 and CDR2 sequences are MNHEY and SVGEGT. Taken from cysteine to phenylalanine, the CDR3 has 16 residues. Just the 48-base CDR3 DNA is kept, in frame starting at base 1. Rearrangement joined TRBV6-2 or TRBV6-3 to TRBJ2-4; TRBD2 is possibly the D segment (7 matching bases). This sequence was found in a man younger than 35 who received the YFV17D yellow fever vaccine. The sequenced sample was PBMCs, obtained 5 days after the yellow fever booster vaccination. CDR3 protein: CASMDRGAEDKNIQYF. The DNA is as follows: TGTGCCAGCATGGATCGGGGGGCAGAGGACAAAAACATTCAGTACTTC.